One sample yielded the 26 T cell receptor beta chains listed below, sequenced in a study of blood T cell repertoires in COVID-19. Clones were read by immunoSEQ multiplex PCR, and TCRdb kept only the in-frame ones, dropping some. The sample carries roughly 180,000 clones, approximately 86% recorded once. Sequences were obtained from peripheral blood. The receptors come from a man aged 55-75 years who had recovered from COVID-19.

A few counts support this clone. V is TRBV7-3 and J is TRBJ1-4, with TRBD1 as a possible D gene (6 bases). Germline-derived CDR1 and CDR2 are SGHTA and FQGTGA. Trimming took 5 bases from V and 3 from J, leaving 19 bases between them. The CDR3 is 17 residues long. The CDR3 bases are TGTGCCAGCAGCCGAGAAGGCAGGGGTTCACCTAATGAAAAACTGTTTTTT. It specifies CASSREGRGSPNEKLFF.

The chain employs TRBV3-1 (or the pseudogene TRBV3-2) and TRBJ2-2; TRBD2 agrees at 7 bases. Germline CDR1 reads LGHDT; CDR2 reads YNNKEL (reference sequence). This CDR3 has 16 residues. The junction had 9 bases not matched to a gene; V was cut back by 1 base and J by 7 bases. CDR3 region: CASSQGDYQGVGELFF. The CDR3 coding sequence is TGTGCCAGCAGCCAAGGGGACTATCAAGGCGTCGGGGAGCTGTTTTTT.

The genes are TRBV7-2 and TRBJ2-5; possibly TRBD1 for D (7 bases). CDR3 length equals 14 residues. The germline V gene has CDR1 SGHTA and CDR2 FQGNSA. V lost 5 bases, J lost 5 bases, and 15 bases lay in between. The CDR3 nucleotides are TGTGCCAGCAGCCCCCGTCAGGGGGGCGAGACCCAGTACTTC. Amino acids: CASSPRQGGETQYF.

CDR3 in DNA: TGCAGCGTTGCCCGTGGAGGGGCAGACACTGAAGCTTTCTTT. Residues: CSVARGGADTEAFF. The rearrangement links TRBV29-1 to TRBJ1-1; a possible D gene is TRBD1 (5 bases). V gave up 4 bases and J gave up 3 bases, with 15 bases separating them. This CDR3 comprises 14 residues. CDR1 SQVTM and CDR2 ANQGSEA come from the germline V gene.

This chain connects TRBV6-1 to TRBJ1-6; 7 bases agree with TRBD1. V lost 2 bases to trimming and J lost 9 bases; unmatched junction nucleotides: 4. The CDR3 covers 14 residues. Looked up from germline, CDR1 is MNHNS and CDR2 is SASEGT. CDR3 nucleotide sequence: TGTGCCAGCAGTGAAAGCCAGGGGGGTTCACCCCTCCACTTT. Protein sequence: CASSESQGGSPLHF.

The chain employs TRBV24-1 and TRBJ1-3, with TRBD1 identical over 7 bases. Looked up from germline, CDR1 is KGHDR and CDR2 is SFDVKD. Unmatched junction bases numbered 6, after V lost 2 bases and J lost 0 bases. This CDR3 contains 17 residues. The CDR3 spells CATSDSKTGSSGNTIYF. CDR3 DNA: TGTGCCACCAGTGATTCGAAGACAGGGAGCTCTGGAAACACCATATATTTT.

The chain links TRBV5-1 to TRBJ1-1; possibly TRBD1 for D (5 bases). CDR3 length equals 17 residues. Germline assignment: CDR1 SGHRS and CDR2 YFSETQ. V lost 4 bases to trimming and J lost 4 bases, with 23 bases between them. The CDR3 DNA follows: TGCGCCAGCAGCGCCGAGTCGGGCGGCCGCGGGGGCACTGAAGCTTTCTTT. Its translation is CASSAESGGRGGTEAFF.

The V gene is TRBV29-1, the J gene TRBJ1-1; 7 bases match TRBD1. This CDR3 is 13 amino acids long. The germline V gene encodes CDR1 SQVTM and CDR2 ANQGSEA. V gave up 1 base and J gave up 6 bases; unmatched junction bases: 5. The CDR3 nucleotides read TGCAGCGTTGAAGGCCACAGGGGACCTGAAGCTTTCTTT. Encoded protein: CSVEGHRGPEAFF.

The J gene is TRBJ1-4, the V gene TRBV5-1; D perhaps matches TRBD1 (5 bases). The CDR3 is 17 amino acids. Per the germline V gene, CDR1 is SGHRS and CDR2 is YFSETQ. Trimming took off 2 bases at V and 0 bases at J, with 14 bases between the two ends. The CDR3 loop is CASSFPVEGPTNEKLFF. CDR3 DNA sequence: TGCGCCAGCAGCTTCCCGGTGGAGGGGCCAACTAATGAAAAACTGTTTTTT.

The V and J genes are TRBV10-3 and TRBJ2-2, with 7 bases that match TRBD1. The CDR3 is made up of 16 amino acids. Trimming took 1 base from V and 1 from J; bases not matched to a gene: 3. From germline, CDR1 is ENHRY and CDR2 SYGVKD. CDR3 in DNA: TGTGCCATCAGTGAGTTAGGGACAGAGAACACCGGGGAGCTGTTTTTT. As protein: CAISELGTENTGELFF.

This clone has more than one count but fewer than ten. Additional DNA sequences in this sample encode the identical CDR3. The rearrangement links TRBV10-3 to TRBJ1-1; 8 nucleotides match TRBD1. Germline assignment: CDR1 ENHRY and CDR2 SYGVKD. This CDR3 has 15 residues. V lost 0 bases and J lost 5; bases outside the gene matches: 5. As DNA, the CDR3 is TGTGCCATCAGTGAGTCGACAGGGGAAGGGACTGAAGCTTTCTTT. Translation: CAISESTGEGTEAFF.

The CDR3 DNA is TGTGCCAGCAGACGAAACCAGGGCTACGAGCAGTACTTC. It translates to CASRRNQGYEQYF. The chain carries TRBV12-3 or TRBV12-4 and TRBJ2-7, with D possibly being TRBD1 (5 bases). Trimming stripped 6 bases from V and 3 bases from J, with 12 bases between. The CDR3 runs 13 residues.

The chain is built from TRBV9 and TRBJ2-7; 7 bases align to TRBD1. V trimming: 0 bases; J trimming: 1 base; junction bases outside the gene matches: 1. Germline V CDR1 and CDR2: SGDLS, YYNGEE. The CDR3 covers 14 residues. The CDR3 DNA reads TGTGCCAGCAGCGTAGGGGGACAGTCCTACGAGCAGTACTTC. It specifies CASSVGGQSYEQYF.

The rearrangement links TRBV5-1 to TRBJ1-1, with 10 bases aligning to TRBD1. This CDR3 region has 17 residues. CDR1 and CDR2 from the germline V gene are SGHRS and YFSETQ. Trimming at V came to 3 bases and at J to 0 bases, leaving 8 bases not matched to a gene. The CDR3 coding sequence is TGCGCCAGCAGCTCCGGACAGGGGGGGCATTTGAACACTGAAGCTTTCTTT. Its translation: CASSSGQGGHLNTEAFF. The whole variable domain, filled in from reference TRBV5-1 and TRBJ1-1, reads KAGVTQTPRYLIKTRGQQVTLSCSPISGHRSVSWYQQTPGQGLQFLFEYFSETQRNKGNFPGRFSGRQFSNSRSEMNVSTLELGDSALYLCASSSGQGGHLNTEAFFGQGTRLTVV.

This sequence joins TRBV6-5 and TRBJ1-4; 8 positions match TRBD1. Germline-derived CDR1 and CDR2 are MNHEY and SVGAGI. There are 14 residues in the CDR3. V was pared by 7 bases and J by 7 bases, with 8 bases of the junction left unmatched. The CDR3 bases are TGTGCCAGCACTTCAGGGGGCGTCGGTGAAAAACTGTTTTTT. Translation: CASTSGGVGEKLFF.

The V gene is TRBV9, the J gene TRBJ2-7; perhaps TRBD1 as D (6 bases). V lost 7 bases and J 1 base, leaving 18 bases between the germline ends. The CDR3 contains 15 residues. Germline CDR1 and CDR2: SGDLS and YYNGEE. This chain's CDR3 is CASATGGRLSYEQYF. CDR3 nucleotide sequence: TGTGCCAGCGCCACTGGGGGCAGGTTATCCTACGAGCAGTACTTC.

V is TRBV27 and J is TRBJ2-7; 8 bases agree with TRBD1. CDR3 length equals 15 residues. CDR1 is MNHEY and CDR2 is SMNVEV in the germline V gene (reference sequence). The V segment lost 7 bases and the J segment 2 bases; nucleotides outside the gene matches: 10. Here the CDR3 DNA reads TGTGCCAGCACCCAGAGACAGGGGATTACCTACGAGCAGTACTTC. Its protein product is CASTQRQGITYEQYF.

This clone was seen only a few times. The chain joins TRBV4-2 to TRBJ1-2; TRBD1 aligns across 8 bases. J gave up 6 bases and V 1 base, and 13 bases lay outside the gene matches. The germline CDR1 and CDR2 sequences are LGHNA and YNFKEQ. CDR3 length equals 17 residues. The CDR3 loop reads CASSQGTGGGQGNGYTF. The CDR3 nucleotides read TGTGCCAGCAGCCAAGGGACGGGGGGCGGACAGGGAAATGGCTACACCTTC.

CDR3 sequence (DNA): TGTGCCAGCAGCGTCCTCGGGGATTCCTACAATGAGCAGTTCTTC. Protein sequence: CASSVLGDSYNEQFF. The chain joins TRBV9 to TRBJ2-1; maybe TRBD2 (5 bases). CDR1 is SGDLS and CDR2 is YYNGEE in the germline V gene. Deletions cut 2 bases from V and 1 base from J, with 10 bases between. The CDR3 covers 15 residues. Full variable domain (remainder filled in from reference TRBV9 and TRBJ2-1): DSGVTQTPKHLITATGQRVTLRCSPRSGDLSVYWYQQSLDQGLQFLIQYYNGEERAKGNILERFSAQQFPDLHSELNLSSLELGDSALYFCASSVLGDSYNEQFFGPGTRLTVL.

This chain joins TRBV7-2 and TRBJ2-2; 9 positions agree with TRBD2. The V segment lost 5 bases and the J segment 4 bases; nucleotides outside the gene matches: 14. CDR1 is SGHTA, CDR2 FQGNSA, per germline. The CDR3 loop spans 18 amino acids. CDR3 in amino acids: CASSLAGGQGPGTGELFF. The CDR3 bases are TGTGCCAGCAGCCTCGCGGGGGGGCAGGGGCCCGGCACCGGGGAGCTGTTTTTT. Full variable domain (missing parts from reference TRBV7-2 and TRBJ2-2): GAGVSQSPSNKVTEKGKDVELRCDPISGHTALYWYRQSLGQGLEFLIYFQGNSAPDKSGLPSDRFSAERTGGSVSTLTIQRTQQEDSAVYLCASSLAGGQGPGTGELFFGEGSRLTVL.

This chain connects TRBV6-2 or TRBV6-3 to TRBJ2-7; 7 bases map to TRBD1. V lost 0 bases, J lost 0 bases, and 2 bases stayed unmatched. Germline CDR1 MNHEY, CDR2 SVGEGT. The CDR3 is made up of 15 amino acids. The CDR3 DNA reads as TGTGCCAGCAGTTACTCCCGGGACAGCTCCTACGAGCAGTACTTC. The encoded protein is CASSYSRDSSYEQYF.

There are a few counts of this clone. CDR3 sequence (DNA): TGTGCCAGCAGCCTGAATGGGGGGACCACAGATACGCAGTATTTT. This sequence encodes CASSLNGGTTDTQYF. The rearrangement links TRBV11-3 to TRBJ2-3, with D perhaps matching TRBD2 (6 bases). CDR1 and CDR2 from the germline V gene are SGHNT and YENEEA. CDR3 length: 15 residues. The V and J ends lost 5 bases and 2 bases respectively, with 14 bases between them.

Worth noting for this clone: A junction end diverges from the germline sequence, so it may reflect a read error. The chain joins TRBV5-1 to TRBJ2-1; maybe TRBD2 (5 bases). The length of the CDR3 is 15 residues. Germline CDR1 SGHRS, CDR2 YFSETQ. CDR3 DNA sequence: TGCGCCGGCAGCTCGGACGGGATACTGTACAATGAGCAGTTCTTC. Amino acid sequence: CAGSSDGILYNEQFF.

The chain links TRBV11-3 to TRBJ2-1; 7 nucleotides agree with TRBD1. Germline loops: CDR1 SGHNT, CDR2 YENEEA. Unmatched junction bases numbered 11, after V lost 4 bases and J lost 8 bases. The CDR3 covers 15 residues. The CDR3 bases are TGTGCCAGCAGCTCAGCCGGGACCCAGGGGGATGAGCAGTTCTTC. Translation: CASSSAGTQGDEQFF.

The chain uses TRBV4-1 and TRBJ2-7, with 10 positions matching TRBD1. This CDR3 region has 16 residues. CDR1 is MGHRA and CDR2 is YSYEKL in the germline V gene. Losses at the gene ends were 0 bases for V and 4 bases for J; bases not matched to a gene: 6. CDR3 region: CASSQDRDRGMYEQYF. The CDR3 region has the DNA TGCGCCAGCAGCCAAGACCGGGACAGGGGTATGTACGAGCAGTACTTC.

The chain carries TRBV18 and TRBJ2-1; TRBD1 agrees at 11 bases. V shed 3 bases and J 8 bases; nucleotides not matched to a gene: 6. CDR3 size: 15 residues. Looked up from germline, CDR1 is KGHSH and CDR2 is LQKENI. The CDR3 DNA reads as TGTGCCAGCTCACCCCCCCGGACAGGGGGCTATGAGCAGTTCTTC. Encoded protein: CASSPPRTGGYEQFF.